Detailed here is one T cell receptor (beta chain). Its target is not known. The PCR had 60 Vbeta and 13 Jbeta primers. Original processing notes: Counted up in a later analysis, unique TCR beta chains came to about 80 million, with around 10 million shared. Sequencing was performed with immunoSEQ multiplex PCR; in TCRdb, only in-frame clones are kept and a portion is missing. V and J calls and clone size are those listed in that table; D and trimming were worked out from the DNA. The table records roughly 100,000 clones, around 80% of them present only once. The data originate from a study of cytomegalovirus exposure and HLA in healthy donors. As for the study in general: Findings of an earlier analysis included more than 90 million unique TCR beta sequences from roughly 180 million T cells.

Germline CDR1 GTSNPN, CDR2 SVGIG (reference sequence). Trimming cost V 1 base and J 6 bases, with 16 bases left between them. This CDR3 has 15 residues. Study conclusions and caveats: Follow-up analysis later connected one missense variant in DCLRE1C with trimming of TCR beta V- and J-genes. In terms of immune exposure information, only CMV serostatus was available.

The source of this sequence is a man aged 30 to 39 in good health and CMV-seronegative. Material for sequencing was PBMCs. The V gene is TRBV30, the J gene TRBJ2-1; D possibly corresponds to TRBD1 (6 bases). DNA for the CDR3: TGTGCCTGGAGTGGACTGGGGGCGGCGGGCAATGAGCAGTTCTTC. Encoded protein: CAWSGLGAAGNEQFF.